The entry below describes one T cell receptor beta chain. The data are from a study of blood T cell repertoires in COVID-19. Study at large: Nucleic acid was either cDNA or gDNA, and it came from T cells, B-cell-depleted T cells, or PBMCs.

Only in-frame clones appear in the TCRdb table, and some are missing; sequencing was by immunoSEQ multiplex PCR. In the table there are roughly 150,000 clones, 81% of which are singletons. The CDR3 runs 15 residues. V lost 2 bases and J 5 bases, leaving 15 bases between the germline ends. Germline V CDR1 and CDR2: KGHSH, LQKENI. The chain links TRBV18 to TRBJ1-2; D gene unclear. The TCR comes from a man in his 60s with active or convalescent COVID-19. The specimen sequenced was peripheral blood. The CDR3 loop is CASSPITEGTYGYTF. The CDR3 DNA follows: TGTGCCAGCTCACCAATCACAGAGGGAACTTATGGCTACACCTTC. The full variable domain, in which reference TRBV18 and TRBJ1-2 provide the parts outside the CDR3, is NAGVMQNPRHLVRRRGQEARLRCSPMKGHSHVYWYRQLPEEGLKFMVYLQKENIIDESGMPKERFSAEFPKEGPSILRIQQVVRGDSAAYFCASSPITEGTYGYTFGSGTRLTVV.